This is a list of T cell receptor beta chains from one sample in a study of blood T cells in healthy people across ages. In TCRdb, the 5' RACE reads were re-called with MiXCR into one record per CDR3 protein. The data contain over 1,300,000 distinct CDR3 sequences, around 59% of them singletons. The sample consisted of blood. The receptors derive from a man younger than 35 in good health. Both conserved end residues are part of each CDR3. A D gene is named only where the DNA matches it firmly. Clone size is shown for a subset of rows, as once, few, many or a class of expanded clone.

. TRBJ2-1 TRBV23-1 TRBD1 CASSSGGMTGNNEQFF TGCGCCAGCAGTTCAGGGGGCATGACAGGAAACAATGAGCAGTTCTTC
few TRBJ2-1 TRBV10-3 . CAIQGLTYNEQFF TGTGCCATTCAGGGGCTAACCTACAATGAGCAGTTCTTC
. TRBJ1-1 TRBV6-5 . CASSYGRIAFF TGTGCCAGCAGTTACGGGCGGATAGCTTTCTTT
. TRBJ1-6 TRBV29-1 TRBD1 CSASRDRDSPLHF TGCAGCGCGAGCCGGGACAGAGATTCACCCCTCCACTTT
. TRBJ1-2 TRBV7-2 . CASSLAPKAFYGYTF TGTGCTAGCAGCTTAGCCCCGAAGGCGTTTTATGGCTACACCTTC
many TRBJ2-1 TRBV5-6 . CASSLLGPGYNEQFF TGTGCCAGCAGCCTCCTTGGACCTGGATACAATGAGCAGTTCTTC
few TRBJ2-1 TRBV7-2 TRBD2 CASGLAGGPFEQFF TGTGCCAGCGGTCTAGCGGGGGGGCCGTTTGAGCAGTTCTTC
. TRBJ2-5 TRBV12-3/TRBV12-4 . CASSHIEGETQYF TGTGCCAGCAGCCATATCGAAGGAGAGACCCAGTACTTC
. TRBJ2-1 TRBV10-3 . CAISPAASYNEQFF TGTGCCATCAGCCCAGCGGCTTCCTACAATGAGCAGTTCTTC
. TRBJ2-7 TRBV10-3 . CATFDTYEQYF TGTGCCACCTTCGACACCTACGAGCAGTACTTC
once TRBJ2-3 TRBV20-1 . CSARDPYGPADTQYF TGCAGTGCTAGAGATCCGTACGGACCGGCGGATACGCAGTATTTT
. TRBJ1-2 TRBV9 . CASSVGDGATRGYTF TGTGCCAGCAGCGTAGGGGATGGGGCGACGAGAGGCTACACCTTC
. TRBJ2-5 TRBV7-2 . CASSRGGQTQETQYF TGTGCCAGCAGTAGGGGGGGACAGACCCAAGAGACCCAGTACTTC
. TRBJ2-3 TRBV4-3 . CASSPYRQPYTQYF TGCGCCAGCAGCCCATATCGACAGCCCTATACGCAGTATTTT
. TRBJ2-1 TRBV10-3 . CAISGAPNEQFF TGTGCCATCAGCGGAGCCCCCAATGAGCAGTTCTTC
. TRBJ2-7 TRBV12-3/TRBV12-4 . CASRRSGSYYEQYF TGTGCCAGCAGGAGATCGGGATCATACTACGAGCAGTACTTC
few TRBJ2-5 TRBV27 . CASSLPRGRQYF TGTGCCAGCAGTTTACCTAGGGGGAGGCAGTACTTC